This is a list of T cell receptor beta chains from one sample in a study of blood T cell repertoires in COVID-19. This table comes from immunoSEQ multiplex PCR, and its TCRdb copy is limited to in-frame clones, with some not included. Seen here are a few hundred thousand clones, approximately 80% observed once, and the top ten hold 10% to 15%. Source material: peripheral blood. The receptors stem from a human donor in a cohort sampled during active COVID-19. CDR3s include the opening cysteine and the closing phenylalanine or tryptophan. A D gene is named only where the DNA matches it firmly.

D: TRBD1; V: TRBV19; J: TRBJ2-2; CDR3: CASSFHRGAQPGELFF; DNA: TGTGCCAGTAGTTTTCACAGGGGAGCCCAACCCGGGGAGCTGTTTTTT
D: NA; V: TRBV6-5; J: TRBJ1-5; CDR3: CASSRLEGQPQHF; DNA: TGTGCCAGCAGTCGCCTGGAGGGCCAGCCCCAGCATTTT
D: NA; V: TRBV19; J: TRBJ2-5; CDR3: CASSRGGTQETQYF; DNA: TGTGCCAGTAGTAGGGGGGGCACTCAAGAGACCCAGTACTTC
D: TRBD1; V: TRBV4-3; J: TRBJ2-7; CDR3: CASSQQTGSYEQYF; DNA: TGCGCCAGCAGCCAACAGACAGGGTCCTACGAGCAGTACTTC
D: TRBD1; V: TRBV6-4; J: TRBJ2-3; CDR3: CASSDDRATDTQYF; DNA: TGTGCCAGCAGCGACGACAGGGCCACAGATACGCAGTATTTT
D: NA; V: TRBV6-6; J: TRBJ2-7; CDR3: CASRLTIGSSYEQYF; DNA: TGTGCCAGCAGACTGACTATCGGGAGTTCTTACGAGCAGTACTTC
D: TRBD2; V: TRBV7-3; J: TRBJ2-1; CDR3: CASSPSGGSRAEQFF; DNA: TGTGCCAGCAGCCCTAGCGGGGGGAGTAGGGCTGAGCAGTTCTTC
D: NA; V: TRBV7-6; J: TRBJ1-1; CDR3: CASSDGQLNTEAFF; DNA: TGTGCCAGCAGCGATGGACAGTTGAACACTGAAGCTTTCTTT
D: TRBD1; V: TRBV6-5; J: TRBJ2-3; CDR3: CASSYSYRGSADTQYF; DNA: TGTGCCAGCAGTTACTCCTACAGGGGATCCGCAGATACGCAGTATTTT
D: TRBD1; V: TRBV7-9; J: TRBJ1-2; CDR3: CASSLQGSGGDYGYTF; DNA: TGTGCCAGCAGCCTGCAGGGTTCAGGGGGCGACTATGGCTACACCTTC
D: NA; V: TRBV5-4; J: TRBJ2-5; CDR3: CASSLVRETQYF; DNA: TGTGCCAGCAGCCTAGTTCGAGAGACCCAGTACTTC
D: TRBD1; V: TRBV5-1; J: TRBJ1-3; CDR3: CASSPGTGTGNTIYF; DNA: TGCGCCAGCAGTCCCGGGACAGGGACTGGAAACACCATATATTTT
D: TRBD2; V: TRBV7-2; J: TRBJ2-4; CDR3: CASSFGRGLAGGPSRIQYF; DNA: TGTGCCAGCAGCTTTGGCCGGGGACTAGCGGGGGGTCCCTCTCGCATTCAGTACTTC
D: TRBD1; V: TRBV6-6; J: TRBJ2-3; CDR3: CASSLDRASTDTQYF; DNA: TGTGCCAGCAGTCTCGACAGGGCCAGCACAGATACGCAGTATTTT
D: NA; V: TRBV5-1; J: TRBJ2-4; CDR3: CASSSETERVTKYF; DNA: TGCGCCAGCAGCTCGGAGACAGAGAGAGTAACGAAGTACTTC